Listed below are T cell receptor beta chains from one sample, sequenced in a study of cytomegalovirus exposure and HLA in healthy donors. TCRdb's copy holds only in-frame clones and misses some; the assay was immunoSEQ multiplex PCR. Found here are fewer than 200,000 clones, 82% of them singletons; the top ten hold roughly 0.5%. The sample was PBMCs. All receptors derive from a woman aged 45-60 years in good health and CMV-seronegative. Each CDR3 is given without its conserved first and last residue. A row's size may be missing; if present it is once, few, many or a size class.

clone_size v_call cdr3_aa
once TRBV7-9 ASSPAGGNQPQH
NA TRBV7-3 ASSLTTSGGWSDTQY
NA TRBV5-1 ASSLEGGVTEAF
NA TRBV7-9 ASSLWTGYQGNQPQH
few TRBV28 ASRQLQPQGLQETQY
NA TRBV7-9 ASSSFASVDEQF
NA TRBV18 ASSLQGGDAIY
NA TRBV1 TSSQDKLNSNQPQH
NA TRBV6-5 ASKQGLAKNIQY
few TRBV11-2 ASSPNSNYGYT
once TRBV25-1 ARPNRVPH
NA TRBV5-1 ASSLGGTGDAEAF
once TRBV29-1 SVELGTSGFRGPTQY
once TRBV28 ASSSTGETQY
NA TRBV7-7 ASSPQMSGSWNEQF
NA TRBV10-2 ASRTTGPGNTIY
NA TRBV5-1 ASSLRDRAYEQY
NA TRBV4-1 ASSQDGISLAGAGELF
NA TRBV6-5 ASSQDRYEQY
NA TRBV6-6 ASSYSQRGEAF
NA TRBV11-2 ASRTLAWVREQY
NA TRBV5-1 ASSLGASAEKTQY
NA TRBV10-1 AGGGGRVRPYEQY
NA TRBV6-5 ASSPGLFSYEQY
NA TRBV7-6 ASSLSSRKRSNQPQH
NA TRBV18 ASSLTSGYEQY
NA TRBV6-1 ASSETGLGELF
NA TRBV21-1 ASSKGVTGRREQY
NA TRBV11-1 ASSKPGLSSNNEQF
NA TRBV7-3 ASSHRGGVGYEQY
NA TRBV7-3 ASSLIGGRARADTQY
NA TRBV9 ASRVDPQGDYGYT
NA TRBV19 ASSGTWGVNTDTQY
NA TRBV10-3 AISVGGRFYDEQF
NA TRBV5-6 ASSLFPQAYEQY
NA TRBV5-4 ASSRDRAYEQY
NA TRBV5-4 ASSYNGLAGTDTQY
NA TRBV18 ASSPNSDRAGTEAF